The 28 T cell receptor beta chains below come from one sample, sequenced in a study of blood T cell repertoires in COVID-19. Some clones are missing from TCRdb's copy, which holds only in-frame ones; the method was immunoSEQ multiplex PCR. Counted here are 98,000 or so clones, 75% to 90% occurring once; the ten biggest clones make up roughly a quarter. The sequenced sample consisted of peripheral blood. The receptors shown here come from a man between 60 and 75 years old with acute or convalescent COVID-19.

The rearrangement links TRBV19 to TRBJ2-6, with a weak D call TRBD2 (5 bases). The V end was cut by 3 bases, the J end by 0 bases, with 9 bases between. Looked up from germline, CDR1 is LNHDA and CDR2 is SQIVND (reference sequence). This CDR3 comprises 16 residues. This CDR3 is CASSISRGSGANVLTF. CDR3 bases: TGTGCCAGTAGTATTTCTCGGGGCTCTGGGGCCAACGTCCTGACTTTC. Complete variable domain (other parts from reference TRBV19 and TRBJ2-6): DGGITQSPKYLFRKEGQNVTLSCEQNLNHDAMYWYRQDPGQGLRLIYYSQIVNDFQKGDIAEGYSVSREKKESFPLTVTSAQKNPTAFYLCASSISRGSGANVLTFGAGSRLTVL.

This chain uses TRBV11-2 with TRBJ1-1, with D uncertain. Germline V lookup: CDR1 SGHAT, CDR2 FQNNGV. This CDR3 is built from 15 residues. Trimming removed 1 base at V and 5 bases at J, with 14 bases between. CDR3 in amino acids: CASSLARGLLTEAFF. CDR3 nucleotides: TGTGCCAGCAGCTTAGCTAGAGGGTTACTAACTGAAGCTTTCTTT.

This clone was counted a single time. This chain links TRBV5-1 with TRBJ2-2; TRBD2 matches 14 bases. With 7 bases clipped from V and 6 bases from J, the junction kept 5 bases outside the gene matches. Germline V lookup: CDR1 SGHRS, CDR2 YFSETQ. This CDR3 comprises 15 residues. CDR3 protein: CASRGLAGAAGELFF. DNA for the CDR3: TGCGCCAGCCGGGGACTAGCGGGAGCGGCCGGGGAGCTGTTTTTT. Drawing the rest from reference TRBV5-1 and TRBJ2-2, the complete variable domain is KAGVTQTPRYLIKTRGQQVTLSCSPISGHRSVSWYQQTPGQGLQFLFEYFSETQRNKGNFPGRFSGRQFSNSRSEMNVSTLELGDSALYLCASRGLAGAAGELFFGEGSRLTVL.

The V gene is TRBV5-1, the J gene TRBJ1-6, with TRBD1 matching over 10 bases. The germline V gene encodes CDR1 SGHRS and CDR2 YFSETQ. V trimming: 4 bases; J trimming: 6 bases; junction bases outside the gene matches: 7. This CDR3 region has 16 residues. CDR3 sequence reads: CASSLDRGAANSPLHF. The CDR3 nucleotides read TGCGCCAGCAGCCTGGACAGGGGGGCGGCTAATTCACCCCTCCACTTT.

The chain uses TRBV5-6 and TRBJ1-2; possibly TRBD1 for D (5 bases). The germline V and J ends were trimmed by 0 bases and 7 bases, with 13 bases remaining between them. CDR3 length equals 14 residues. The V gene's germline CDR1 is SGHDT and CDR2 YYEEEE. CDR3 region: CASSLGSIRAGYTF. In nucleotides, the CDR3 is TGTGCCAGCAGCTTGGGATCGATCAGGGCTGGCTACACCTTC.

The genes are TRBV15 and TRBJ1-1, with a tentative D call TRBD1 (5 bases). The CDR3 has 13 amino acids. Germline V gene lookup returns CDR1 LNHNV and CDR2 YYDKDF (reference sequence). V lost 9 bases to trimming and J lost 1 base, with 12 bases between them. The CDR3 coding sequence is TGTGCCACAAAATCTGACAGGAACACTGAAGCTTTCTTT. Protein product: CATKSDRNTEAFF.

This clone appeared once. This chain uses TRBV25-1 with TRBJ2-3, with 8 bases that match TRBD1. The junction had 12 bases not matched to a gene; V was cut back by 5 bases and J by 5 bases. The CDR3 has 16 residues. CDR1 and CDR2 from the germline V gene are MGHDK and SYGVNS. CDR3 residues: CASSPWTGSYGDTQYF. CDR3 nucleotide sequence: TGTGCCAGCAGTCCTTGGACAGGGTCCTATGGAGATACGCAGTATTTT.

The V and J genes are TRBV7-2 and TRBJ2-3, with no clear D. The CDR3 totals 13 residues. Germline V CDR1 and CDR2: SGHTA, FQGNSA. The V end was cut by 4 bases, the J end by 4 bases, with 9 bases between. The CDR3 DNA sequence: TGTGCCAGCAGCTCCCAGGTCCCAGATACGCAGTATTTT. This sequence encodes CASSSQVPDTQYF.

The chain uses TRBV19 and TRBJ2-3; D might be TRBD2 (6 bases). This CDR3 region has 13 residues. Germline CDR1 and CDR2: LNHDA and SQIVND (reference sequence). Trimming stripped 1 base from V and 9 bases from J, with 11 bases between. The CDR3 loop reads CASSIGGDPTQYF. CDR3 coding DNA: TGTGCCAGTAGTATAGGGGGGGATCCGACGCAGTATTTT.

This chain joins TRBV27 and TRBJ1-1, with 8 bases identical to TRBD1. J was trimmed by 10 bases and V by 1 base; bases with no gene match: 11. Germline CDR1 and CDR2: MNHEY and SMNVEV (reference sequence). The CDR3 has 15 amino acids. CDR3 loop: CASSLYDRGPPRAFF. Here the CDR3 DNA reads TGTGCCAGCAGTTTATACGACAGGGGACCCCCACGAGCTTTCTTT.

V and J are TRBV28 and TRBJ1-1; the D gene is possibly TRBD1 (6 bases). V lost 6 bases and J 0 bases, leaving 14 bases between the germline ends. Germline V gene lookup returns CDR1 MDHEN and CDR2 SYDVKM. This CDR3 is 15 amino acids long. CDR3 nucleotides: TGTGCCAGCAGCCCTATGGACAGTATGAACACTGAAGCTTTCTTT. Encoded protein: CASSPMDSMNTEAFF. The whole variable domain, filled in from reference TRBV28 and TRBJ1-1, reads DVKVTQSSRYLVKRTGEKVFLECVQDMDHENMFWYRQDPGLGLRLIYFSYDVKMKEKGDIPEGYSVSREKKERFSLILESASTNQTSMYLCASSPMDSMNTEAFFGQGTRLTVV.

The V gene is TRBV15, the J gene TRBJ2-3; 9 bases match TRBD2. With V trimmed by 1 base and J by 3 bases, 8 bases remained unmatched. CDR1 LNHNV and CDR2 YYDKDF come from the germline V gene (reference sequence). There are 17 residues in the CDR3. CDR3 DNA sequence: TGTGCCACCAGCAGAGCTGCGGGAGGGACTCGGACAGATACGCAGTATTTT. This gives the protein CATSRAAGGTRTDTQYF.

This chain links TRBV10-3 with TRBJ1-2; D uncertain. Trimming removed 6 bases from V and 8 bases from J, with 25 bases in between. The CDR3 totals 16 residues. Germline V gives CDR1 ENHRY, CDR2 SYGVKD. In DNA, the CDR3 is TGTGCCATCAGGAGGGATGGTAACGTTAACGGAGTAGGCTACACCTTC. This codes for CAIRRDGNVNGVGYTF.

The chain employs TRBV29-1 and TRBJ2-7, with TRBD1 matching over 11 bases. The CDR3 loop spans 15 amino acids. Germline V gives CDR1 SQVTM, CDR2 ANQGSEA. V shed 8 bases and J 5 bases; nucleotides not matched to a gene: 14. The CDR3 DNA sequence: TGCAGCTGCAAGGGGTCTCGGACAGGGGGCGACGAGCAGTACTTC. This codes for CSCKGSRTGGDEQYF.

This chain joins TRBV18 and TRBJ2-7; perhaps TRBD1 as D (5 bases). V lost 8 bases and J 2 bases, leaving 16 bases between the germline ends. CDR3 length equals 14 residues. CDR1 is KGHSH and CDR2 is LQKENI in the germline V gene. The CDR3 sequence: CASRVDSRTYEQYF. The CDR3 coding sequence is TGTGCCAGCAGAGTTGACAGCCGGACCTACGAGCAGTACTTC.

This clone was seen more than once but under ten times. The chain joins TRBV28 to TRBJ2-1; 10 bases are a match to TRBD2. The germline CDR1 and CDR2 sequences are MDHEN and SYDVKM. V shed 7 bases and J 6 bases; nucleotides not matched to a gene: 6. CDR3 size: 14 residues. The CDR3 DNA follows: TGTGCCAGCATCCTAGCGGGAGCCCCCAATGAGCAGTTCTTC. This encodes CASILAGAPNEQFF.

The gene calls are TRBV6-2 or TRBV6-3 and TRBJ1-5; TRBD1 matches at 8 bases. The CDR3 sequence is 14 residues long. Germline CDR1 MNHEY, CDR2 SVGEGT. V trimming: 5 bases; J trimming: 5 bases; junction bases outside the gene matches: 5. The CDR3 sequence is CASSPSTGDQPQHF. Written as DNA, the CDR3 is TGTGCCAGCAGTCCCTCGACAGGGGATCAGCCCCAGCATTTT.

This clone appeared once. The chain carries TRBV6-2 or TRBV6-3 and TRBJ1-4; no firm D call. Germline V gene data show CDR1 as MNHEY and CDR2 as SVGEGT. V lost 3 bases and J 7 bases, leaving 12 bases between the germline ends. The CDR3 is 14 residues long. The CDR3, as DNA: TGTGCCAGCAGTTATGGAGGCTCCGTTGAAAAACTGTTTTTT. It specifies CASSYGGSVEKLFF.

The chain joins TRBV27 to TRBJ2-2; TRBD1 agrees at 8 bases. Looked up from germline, CDR1 is MNHEY and CDR2 is SMNVEV (reference sequence). The CDR3 loop spans 15 amino acids. J lost 1 base, V lost 8 bases, and 6 bases had no gene match. DNA for the CDR3: TGTGCCAGCTGGGGTACAGGGGGGAACACCGGGGAGCTGTTTTTT. Its protein is CASWGTGGNTGELFF.

CDR3 residues: CASSLIDGEETQYF. CDR3 DNA sequence: TGCGCCAGCAGCTTGATTGACGGAGAAGAGACCCAGTACTTC. The V call is TRBV5-1, the J call TRBJ2-5, with no clear D. CDR3 length: 14 amino acids. Germline V gene sequence: CDR1 SGHRS, CDR2 YFSETQ. V lost 1 base, J lost 3 bases, and 10 bases lay in between.

The chain couples TRBV10-2 to TRBJ2-6; 7 nucleotides align to TRBD1. V lost 7 bases and J lost 2; bases outside the gene matches: 2. The CDR3 consists of 14 residues. Germline values: CDR1 WSHSY, CDR2 SAAADI. Written as DNA, the CDR3 is TGCGCCAGCAAGACAGGGACTGGGGCCAACGTCCTGACTTTC. This sequence encodes CASKTGTGANVLTF.

Only a few counts were recorded for this clone. CDR3 sequence (DNA): TGCGCCAGCAGTGAAGGGGTTGGAAACACCATATATTTT. Amino acids: CASSEGVGNTIYF. The genes are TRBV10-2 and TRBJ1-3; tentative D call: TRBD1 (5 bases). Trimming took 3 bases from V and 3 from J, leaving 6 bases between them. Germline loops: CDR1 WSHSY, CDR2 SAAADI. This CDR3 comprises 13 residues.

V is TRBV12-5 and J is TRBJ1-3; 9 bases fit TRBD1. This CDR3 contains 14 residues. CDR1 is LGHNT and CDR2 is FRNRAP in the germline V gene. J lost 3 bases, V lost 7 bases, and 4 bases had no gene match. The CDR3 nucleotides read TGTGCTAGTGCCAGACAGGGGGATGGAAACACCATATATTTT. This translates into CASARQGDGNTIYF.

V and J are TRBV19 and TRBJ2-1; TRBD2 matches at 14 bases. CDR3 length: 18 amino acids. From germline, CDR1 is LNHDA and CDR2 SQIVND (reference sequence). V lost 4 bases, J lost 5 bases, and 10 bases stayed unmatched. In DNA, the CDR3 is TGTGCCAGTAGTACCGACCCGGGACTAGCGGGAGCTAACAATGAGCAGTTCTTC. This codes for CASSTDPGLAGANNEQFF.

The rearrangement links TRBV7-6 to TRBJ2-2; unclear D gene. Per the germline V gene, CDR1 is SGHVS and CDR2 is FNYEAQ. CDR3 length equals 13 residues. V was clipped by 10 bases and J by 5 bases, with 14 bases between them. DNA for the CDR3: TGTGCCACCCTGCAGGCAAAAACCGGGGAGCTGTTTTTT. It is translated as CATLQAKTGELFF.

The rearrangement links TRBV6-5 to TRBJ2-7; 7 bases line up with TRBD1. The germline V gene encodes CDR1 MNHEY and CDR2 SVGAGI. V trimming: 6 bases; J trimming: 2 bases; junction bases outside the gene matches: 10. The CDR3 is 15 amino acids. The CDR3 here is CASSQFGTDPYEQYF. CDR3 coding DNA: TGTGCCAGCAGCCAATTTGGGACAGACCCCTACGAGCAGTACTTC.

V and J are TRBV5-1 and TRBJ1-2, with 7 bases matching TRBD1. Losses at the gene ends were 0 bases for V and 4 bases for J; bases not matched to a gene: 3. The germline CDR1 and CDR2 sequences are SGHRS and YFSETQ. This CDR3 spans 14 amino acids. As DNA, the CDR3 is TGCGCCAGCAGCTTGGAGGGGGCTACCTATGGCTACACCTTC. This gives the protein CASSLEGATYGYTF.

This chain uses TRBV28 with TRBJ1-2; 9 nucleotides align to TRBD1. Per germline, CDR1 MDHEN and CDR2 SYDVKM. V was clipped by 6 bases and J by 3 bases; unmatched bases: 2. The CDR3 spans 13 residues. CDR3 in DNA: TGTGCCAGCAGGAGACAGGGGGACTATGGCTACACCTTC. As protein: CASRRQGDYGYTF.